The rows below give T cell receptor beta chains drawn from one sample of a study of long-term antiretroviral therapy in people with HIV. Some clones are missing from TCRdb's copy, which holds only in-frame ones; the method was immunoSEQ multiplex PCR. The sample includes 17,000 or so clones, over 75% seen only once; the top ten take 8.9%. The sequencing used unsorted PBMCs, collected 0.3 years after starting antiretroviral therapy. The receptors derive from a man between 60 and 75 years old with HIV. The CDR3 runs from the conserved cysteine through the conserved F or W. A D gene is named only where the DNA matches it firmly. Part of the rows lack a size; the others show once, few, many or a class for expanded clones.

J: TRBJ2-3; length: 14; size: .; D: .; V: TRBV5-1; DNA: TGCGCCAGCAGCTTGCAAGCCAGAGAAGATACGCAGTATTTT; CDR3: CASSLQAREDTQYF
J: TRBJ1-5; length: 14; size: .; D: TRBD1; V: TRBV2; DNA: TGTGCCAGCAGTCCGCTGACAGGGGATCAGCCCCAGCATTTT; CDR3: CASSPLTGDQPQHF
J: TRBJ2-3; length: 16; size: once; D: .; V: TRBV14; DNA: TGTGCCAGCAGCGTATGGACTTCCTCCGGGTCAGATACGCAGTATTTT; CDR3: CASSVWTSSGSDTQYF
J: TRBJ1-2; length: 11; size: once; D: .; V: TRBV28; DNA: TGTGCCAGCAGTTTCACATTTGGCTACACCTTC; CDR3: CASSFTFGYTF
J: TRBJ1-2; length: 15; size: .; D: TRBD1; V: TRBV11-2; DNA: TGTGCCAGCAGCTTAGGGTGGACAGGGGGACGTGGCTACACCTTC; CDR3: CASSLGWTGGRGYTF
J: TRBJ2-7; length: 15; size: .; D: TRBD2; V: TRBV4-1; DNA: TGCGCCAGCAGCCAAGCGGCTAGCGGGGTCTACGAGCAGTACTTC; CDR3: CASSQAASGVYEQYF
J: TRBJ2-5; length: 12; size: once; D: .; V: TRBV7-2; DNA: TGTGCCAGCAGCTCCACGAGGGAGACCCAGTACTTC; CDR3: CASSSTRETQYF
J: TRBJ2-7; length: 18; size: .; D: TRBD1; V: TRBV15; DNA: TGTGCCACCAGCAGTGATGGACAGGATCTCTTTCCAACCTACGAGCAGTACTTC; CDR3: CATSSDGQDLFPTYEQYF
J: TRBJ2-1; length: 14; size: .; D: TRBD1; V: TRBV7-3; DNA: TGTGCCAGCAGCCTGACAGGGGAATACAATGAGCAGTTCTTC; CDR3: CASSLTGEYNEQFF
J: TRBJ2-5; length: 13; size: .; D: .; V: TRBV7-9; DNA: TGTGCCAGCAGTCCACAGGGCAGGGGGACCCAGTACTTC; CDR3: CASSPQGRGTQYF
J: TRBJ2-3; length: 15; size: .; D: TRBD2; V: TRBV5-1; DNA: TGCGCCAGCAGCGAGACGACTAGCGGGGCAGATACGCAGTATTTT; CDR3: CASSETTSGADTQYF
J: TRBJ2-6; length: 17; size: .; D: .; V: TRBV2; DNA: TGTGCCAGCAGGACACCCCTGGTGCCCTCTGGGGCCAACGTCCTGACTTTC; CDR3: CASRTPLVPSGANVLTF
J: TRBJ2-5; length: 15; size: few; D: TRBD2; V: TRBV15; DNA: TGTGCCACCAGCAGAGGGAGCGGACTAGAAGAGACCCAGTACTTC; CDR3: CATSRGSGLEETQYF
J: TRBJ1-1; length: 15; size: .; D: .; V: TRBV25-1; DNA: TGTGCCAGCAGTGAAAATGGGGACCCCCCCACTGAAGCTTTCTTT; CDR3: CASSENGDPPTEAFF
J: TRBJ1-2; length: 13; size: .; D: TRBD1; V: TRBV18; DNA: TGTGCCAGCTCACCGGACAGGGTTTATGGCTACACCTTC; CDR3: CASSPDRVYGYTF
J: TRBJ2-3; length: 14; size: .; D: TRBD2; V: TRBV5-1; DNA: TGCGCCAGCAGCCCAGCGGGGGGTCGAGATACGCAGTATTTT; CDR3: CASSPAGGRDTQYF
J: TRBJ2-5; length: 14; size: .; D: .; V: TRBV9; DNA: TGTGCCAGCAGCGTAGGATCCGGGCGGGAGACCCAGTACTTC; CDR3: CASSVGSGRETQYF
J: TRBJ1-2; length: 14; size: .; D: .; V: TRBV5-1; DNA: TGCGCCAGCAGCGTGGGGGACACGGGCTATGGCTACACCTTC; CDR3: CASSVGDTGYGYTF
J: TRBJ2-1; length: 12; size: .; D: .; V: TRBV29-1; DNA: TGCAGCGTTGAAGAGTCCAGGAATGAGCAGTTCTTC; CDR3: CSVEESRNEQFF
J: TRBJ2-5; length: 13; size: .; D: .; V: TRBV7-6; DNA: TGTGCCAGCAGCTCCGTTAGACAAGAGACCCAGTACTTC; CDR3: CASSSVRQETQYF
J: TRBJ1-1; length: 13; size: .; D: .; V: TRBV9; DNA: TGTGCCAGCAGCGTAGTAGGAAAGGCTGAAGCTTTCTTT; CDR3: CASSVVGKAEAFF
J: TRBJ1-2; length: 14; size: .; D: TRBD1; V: TRBV29-1; DNA: TGCAGCGTCCGCGCGGACAGGGGAGTGGATGGCTACACCTTC; CDR3: CSVRADRGVDGYTF
J: TRBJ2-5; length: 13; size: .; D: TRBD1; V: TRBV6-1; DNA: TGTGCCAGCAGTGGGGACAGGGGAGAGACCCAGTACTTC; CDR3: CASSGDRGETQYF
J: TRBJ2-7; length: 15; size: .; D: .; V: TRBV19; DNA: TGTGCCAGTAGTATTGGTGGGGACAACTACTACGAGCAGTACTTC; CDR3: CASSIGGDNYYEQYF